Given below is one T cell receptor beta chain in context. The antigen is not known. The source of the sample is a study of OX40 agonist ivuxolimab in advanced cancers. Whole-study results and caveats: Researchers report that CD8+ T cells had, on average, more expanded clones than CD4+.

Autoimmune disease history or systemic immunosuppression was exclusionary. TCRdb keeps only in-frame clones here, not all; method: immunoSEQ multiplex PCR. The sample includes about 71,000 clones, 90% to 95% of them seen just once. This CDR3 is 12 amino acids long. Trimming stripped 5 bases from V and 5 bases from J, with 12 bases between. Germline values: CDR1 SQVTM, CDR2 ANQGSEA. Sequencing was performed on CD4+ or CD8+ T cells sorted from blood, taken in a trial of the OX40 agonist ivuxolimab. This rearrangement joins TRBV29-1 to TRBJ2-5; D unclear. This receptor was obtained from an adult with an advanced solid tumor such as melanoma, head and neck, liver or kidney cancer. This chain's CDR3 is CSVPGLRETQYF. The CDR3 nucleotides read TGCAGCGTTCCCGGTTTACGGGAGACCCAGTACTTC.